A selection of T cell receptor beta chains follows, all from one sample in a study of graft-versus-host responses after intestinal transplantation. Sequencing was performed with immunoSEQ multiplex PCR; in TCRdb, only in-frame clones are kept and a portion is missing. Of under 100,000 clones in the sample, roughly 93% were seen once. No antigen is known for these receptors. This sample comprised unstimulated CD8+ T cells sorted from spleen or lymph node cells, obtained before transplant. The receptor set was obtained from a human donor who was the organ donor for an intestinal transplant. The CDR3 runs from the conserved cysteine through the conserved F or W. D genes are given only for firm matches. The listing skips clone size in some rows; elsewhere it reads once, few, many or a size class.

j_gene	d_gene	v_gene	abundance	CDR3aa	CDR3nt
TRBJ2-1	TRBD2	TRBV2	-	CASSEGLALNEQFF	TGTGCCAGCAGTGAGGGACTAGCGCTCAATGAGCAGTTCTTC
TRBJ2-7	-	TRBV5-6	-	CASSNNSLTGRLNYEQYF	TGTGCCAGCAGCAATAACTCGCTCACAGGGAGACTTAACTACGAGCAGTACTTC
TRBJ2-7	-	TRBV27	-	CASSFLGHEQYF	TGTGCCAGCAGTTTTTTGGGCCACGAGCAGTACTTC
TRBJ2-3	TRBD2	TRBV5-8	-	CASSLGGTSGDTQYF	TGTGCCAGCAGCTTGGGCGGGACTAGCGGAGATACGCAGTATTTT
TRBJ2-5	TRBD2	TRBV2	-	CASRDVTSGDQETQYF	TGTGCCAGCAGGGACGTCACTAGCGGGGACCAAGAGACCCAGTACTTC
TRBJ2-7	TRBD2	TRBV6-6	-	CASSTLAGVYEQYF	TGTGCCAGCAGTACCCTAGCGGGGGTCTACGAGCAGTACTTC
TRBJ1-3	TRBD1	TRBV7-8	-	CASSGYRGRISGNTIYF	TGTGCCAGCAGCGGATACAGGGGACGGATCTCTGGAAACACCATATATTTT
TRBJ1-4	-	TRBV7-9	-	CASTHSGERSEKLFF	TGTGCCAGCACCCATTCAGGGGAGAGGTCTGAAAAACTGTTTTTT
TRBJ2-7	-	TRBV7-9	-	CASSLGTGSEQYF	TGTGCCAGCAGCCTAGGGACTGGTAGCGAGCAGTACTTC
TRBJ1-6	-	TRBV30	-	CAWSRWGVRSPLHF	TGTGCCTGGTCGAGGTGGGGGGTGAGGTCACCCCTCCACTTT
TRBJ2-7	-	TRBV19	-	CASSPSSGISSYEQYF	TGTGCCAGTAGTCCTTCCTCAGGAATTAGCTCCTACGAGCAGTACTTC
TRBJ1-6	TRBD1	TRBV19	-	CASSPGQGLSSYNSPLHF	TGTGCCAGTAGTCCGGGACAGGGGCTTAGCTCCTATAATTCACCCCTCCACTTT
TRBJ2-5	TRBD2	TRBV7-6	few	CASSLVGVAGGQETQYF	TGTGCCAGCAGCTTAGTGGGCGTAGCGGGAGGGCAAGAGACCCAGTACTTC
TRBJ1-1	-	TRBV2	-	CASRMQGGGSAEAFF	TGTGCCAGCAGGATGCAGGGAGGAGGTAGTGCTGAAGCTTTCTTT
TRBJ2-7	TRBD1	TRBV7-2	-	CASSLDRTGAFYEQYF	TGTGCCAGCAGCTTAGACCGGACAGGGGCCTTCTACGAGCAGTACTTC
TRBJ2-7	TRBD2	TRBV27	-	CASGGLAGYEQYF	TGTGCCAGCGGGGGACTAGCGGGATACGAGCAGTACTTC
TRBJ2-3	-	TRBV7-2	-	CASSPRSPLQYF	TGTGCCAGCAGCCCCCGGAGTCCCCTGCAGTATTTT
TRBJ2-1	TRBD2	TRBV27	-	CASSLRIAGLPYNEQFF	TGTGCCAGCAGTCTCCGAATAGCGGGACTGCCCTACAATGAGCAGTTCTTC
TRBJ1-1	-	TRBV27	-	CASSLSRASEAFF	TGTGCCAGCAGTTTATCGAGGGCATCTGAAGCTTTCTTT
TRBJ2-7	-	TRBV11-2	-	CASSLRRSGPYEQYF	TGTGCCAGCAGCTTAAGGAGGTCCGGGCCCTACGAGCAGTACTTC